This T cell receptor beta chain was recovered during a study of cytomegalovirus exposure and HLA in healthy donors. Study as a whole: The roughly 120 validation repertoires, a later analysis reported, used the same platform as the 666 first-cohort repertoires. Study-level results: Among the CMV-associated chains, three were confirmed in vitro as specific for CMV antigens.

To note about this clone: The antigen is not known.

The assay was immunoSEQ multiplex PCR, and TCRdb's table has in-frame clones only and misses some. The sample yields some 170,000 clones, around 86% seen once. Trimming cost V 0 bases and J 0 bases; bases outside gene matches: 5. Per the germline V gene, CDR1 is SEHNR and CDR2 is FQNEAQ (reference sequence). CDR3 length: 16 amino acids. The specimen was PBMCs. The gene calls are TRBV7-9 and TRBJ2-7, with 7 bases identical to TRBD1. The origin of this receptor is a man aged 30-40 years in good health and CMV-seropositive. CDR3 nucleotide sequence: TGTGCCAGCAGCTTAGCGCGAGGGACAGCCTCCTACGAGCAGTACTTC. This translates into CASSLARGTASYEQYF.